The 7 T cell receptor beta chains reported below all come from one sample, sequenced in a study of T cell changes during pregnancy in multiple sclerosis. The data were produced by immunoSEQ multiplex PCR, yet TCRdb's version contains in-frame clones alone and is incomplete. The repertoire includes 65,000 to 75,000 clones, around 92% of them detected once, and just over 3% sits in the top ten. The sequences come from CD8+ T cells from peripheral blood mononuclear cells, collected in the third trimester of pregnancy. These receptor sequences come from a female donor in good health, enrolled as a control in a pregnancy study.

The V call is TRBV5-1, the J call TRBJ2-1, with TRBD1 matching over 10 bases. V lost 0 bases and J lost 6; bases outside the gene matches: 3. Per germline, CDR1 SGHRS and CDR2 YFSETQ. This CDR3 comprises 15 residues. CDR3 nucleotides: TGCGCCAGCAGCTTGGTGGGACAGGGGCTCAATGAGCAGTTCTTC. Translating gives CASSLVGQGLNEQFF.

The chain recombines TRBV18 with TRBJ1-1; D call uncertain. CDR1 KGHSH and CDR2 LQKENI come from the germline V gene. The CDR3 has 16 amino acids. The ends were cut back, 2 bases at V and 3 bases at J, with 16 bases in the middle. DNA for the CDR3: TGTGCCAGCTCACCAGATATAGGCGGGTCGGACACTGAAGCTTTCTTT. It codes for CASSPDIGGSDTEAFF. The full variable domain, with the rest looked up from reference TRBV18 and TRBJ1-1, is NAGVMQNPRHLVRRRGQEARLRCSPMKGHSHVYWYRQLPEEGLKFMVYLQKENIIDESGMPKERFSAEFPKEGPSILRIQQVVRGDSAAYFCASSPDIGGSDTEAFFGQGTRLTVV.

The chain couples TRBV6-1 to TRBJ1-6, with a weak D call TRBD1 (5 bases). The CDR3 has 16 amino acids. Germline lookup yields CDR1 MNHNS and CDR2 SASEGT. V was trimmed by 0 bases and J by 11 bases, leaving 17 bases between them. The CDR3 DNA reads as TGTGCCAGCAGTGAAGCGTCCCCCTCTACGGGGGCACCCCTCCACTTT. It encodes CASSEASPSTGAPLHF.

The chain couples TRBV7-2 to TRBJ2-7; no reliable D call. Germline assignment: CDR1 SGHTA and CDR2 FQGNSA. This CDR3 has 13 amino acids. The V gene lost 1 base and the J gene lost 4 bases, with 8 bases spanning the gap. CDR3 in amino acids: CASSLGGKYEQYF. In DNA, the CDR3 is TGTGCCAGCAGCTTAGGAGGAAAATACGAGCAGTACTTC.

The V gene is TRBV6-1, the J gene TRBJ2-3; 8 bases align to TRBD1. With 5 bases clipped from V and 3 bases from J, the junction kept 4 bases outside the gene matches. CDR3 length: 14 residues. Germline CDR1 reads MNHNS; CDR2 reads SASEGT. The CDR3 region has the DNA TGTGCCAGCAGTCGGCGACAGGGGACAGATACGCAGTATTTT. It codes for CASSRRQGTDTQYF.

This clone was observed a single time. The genes are TRBV6-1 and TRBJ1-6; D unclear. The CDR3 has 10 amino acids. The germline gives CDR1 MNHNS, CDR2 SASEGT. V was trimmed by 4 bases and J by 17 bases, leaving 9 bases between them. The CDR3 DNA reads as TGTGCCAGCAGTGGTGGAGGAATCCACTTT. Translated: CASSGGGIHF.

The chain couples TRBV5-1 to TRBJ2-7, with 7 bases identical to TRBD2. V shed 1 base, J shed 0 bases, and the junction held 4 bases outside the gene matches. This CDR3 is built from 15 residues. Germline CDR1 SGHRS, CDR2 YFSETQ. CDR3 DNA sequence: TGCGCCAGCAGCTTGCGGGGGGATAACTCCTACGAGCAGTACTTC. It codes for CASSLRGDNSYEQYF.